This T cell receptor beta chain was profiled in a study of a mutant IDH1 vaccine in newly diagnosed glioma. For the study at large: Following radiotherapy alone, or alongside temozolomide cycles, vaccination was started after an interval of 4-6 weeks. Males made up about 62% and females about 40% of treated patients, whose mean age was around 41 years. The therapy given earlier, which was standard therapy, consisted of radiotherapy, temozolomide, or both, and most of the patients received both.

The time point was: week 5, during vaccination. Topical imiquimod accompanied each vaccine dose, which consisted of 300 ug of mutant IDH1 20-mer peptide. Generated by immunoSEQ multiplex PCR, the TCRdb table keeps only in-frame clones and is missing some. The sample has roughly 40,000 clones, about 89% seen once. Whole-study findings and limits: Altogether, 93.3% of patients exhibited vaccine-induced immune responses.

Remarks on this clone: The target antigen is unknown.

V trimming: 5 bases; J trimming: 8 bases; junction bases outside the gene matches: 6. The CDR3 spans 13 residues. CDR1 and CDR2 (germline): MDHEN, SYDVKM. This clonotype was obtained from a man aged 45-65 years with glioma. This sequence joins TRBV28 and TRBJ1-2; TRBD1 aligns across 9 bases. Specimen: PBMCs, collected from a glioma patient whose treatment included an IDH1 peptide vaccine. The CDR3, as DNA: TGTGCCAGCAGTCCGACAGGGGGAGGCGGCTACACCTTC. This translates into CASSPTGGGGYTF.